One T cell receptor (beta chain) is described in this entry. Its specific antigen is unknown. No qualities accompany the bases; no much larger clone lies one base away. Looking up the germline V gene yields CDR1 SQVTM and CDR2 ANQGSEA. The V end loses 6 bases and the J end loses 0 bases, and a stretch of 9 bases separates them. The CDR3 runs 13 residues from the cysteine to the phenylalanine. The only DNA kept is the CDR3, 39 bases in frame from the first base. Graves' hyperthyroidism was defined as stable when no progression to ophthalmopathy occurred over 18 months of follow-up. The hyperthyroidism patients were between 18 and 65 years old and newly diagnosed, with a disease duration of less than 2 months. Exclusion was applied to patients with uncontrolled infections, other autoimmune diseases, pregnancy or lactation. Diagnoses were established on the basis of clinical symptoms, serum thyroxine and TRAb, thyroid ultrasound, and orbital computed tomography. Ficoll-Paque density gradient centrifugation was used to isolate PBMCs from about 9.4 ml of fresh peripheral blood. Total RNA was extracted using Trizol reagent, and RNA quality was assessed on an Agilent 2100 Bioanalyzer.

These data come from a study of T cells in Graves' hyperthyroidism and ophthalmopathy (dated by TCRdb to between 2018 and 2021). For the wider study: Peripheral blood was sampled at the time of initial diagnosis, prior to any treatment. The paper describes TCR Vbeta CDR3 sequencing of 135 peripheral blood samples, made up of approximately 40 ophthalmopathy patients, around 78 hyperthyroidism patients and about 17 progressor patients. TCR V-J signatures able to tell the groups apart were searched for in a discovery cohort of 90 to 100 patients, of whom roughly 42 had Graves' ophthalmopathy and 57 had stable Graves' hyperthyroidism. In addition, the study compared T-cell repertoires in thyroid tissue and in blood from 6 or 7 Graves' hyperthyroidism patients. Whether ophthalmopathy could be predicted prospectively was tested in an independent validation cohort made up of about 20 hyperthyroidism patients plus 17 patients who later progressed to ophthalmopathy. The approximately 97 discovery patients were randomly divided into training and test sets at a 7:3 ratio. After blood sampling, hyperthyroidism patients were treated with methimazole at a starting dose of 30 mg daily, and ophthalmopathy patients were treated with high-dose intravenous methylprednisolone. General findings and caveats noted by the study authors: No statistical method was used to set the sample size in advance, and investigators knew the group allocation. Most expanded thyroid clonotypes (frequency above 0.001) were also found in blood, which suggests that blood repertoires may mirror thyroid immune responses. In validation, the model predicted progression to ophthalmopathy a median of around six months before onset, with 65% to 71% sensitivity and about 75% specificity. In cross-validation, a model built on a 13 V-J signature told ophthalmopathy apart from stable hyperthyroidism with 85% to 90% sensitivity and roughly 81% specificity, and in testing the same model reached 80%/75%.

Amplification of TCR beta CDR3 regions was carried out from RNA transcripts. The first round of RT-PCR for the TCR CDR3 was performed with the HTBI primer set and the Qiagen OneStep RT-PCR kit. Libraries were constructed in a second round of multiplex PCR, after which size selection and purification were carried out. The libraries were sequenced on an Illumina HiSeq2000 using paired-end 100 bp reads. The authors' pipeline ran thus. Raw data were processed with SOAPnuke, discarding reads with adapters, uncalled bases, mean Phred below 15, or no exact constant-primer or identifier match. COPE v1.2.5 was used to merge high-quality paired reads, and clonotypes were defined as unique nucleotide sequences. Clonotypes were aligned to IMGT TRBV, TRBD and TRBJ reference segments using MiTCR v1.1. Analysis was restricted to V-J combinations with a frequency above 0.0001, which covered roughly 99% of repertoires. The TCS score was defined as F50 (clonal expansion) divided by E x V (chaos), with BLOSUM62-based TCRdist calculated between CDR3 peptides within each V-J. Welch's t-statistics and random forest reduced roughly 540 V-J features to 10 to 15, which were used in a naive Bayes classifier (R e1071). TCRdb cleaned the public reads at Q25 with fastp, built clones with MiXCR and kept in-frame beta chains. For every CDR3 protein sequence, its rows merge into one entry that carries the most common genes and DNA. TCRdb assigned the V and J calls; the authors' analysis was not used. The sample data list about 710,000 distinct CDR3 sequences, and about a sixth of these were observed just once. The biggest ten clones account for around 8% of the sample.

This receptor was taken from a man in his late teens or twenties with Graves' hyperthyroidism. The chain is assembled from TRBV29-1 and TRBJ2-1, with the identity of the D gene unclear. The sequenced sample was blood. The DNA sequence is as follows: TGCAGCGTCGACACAAGCTCCTACAATGAGCAGTTCTTC. Its product reads: CSVDTSSYNEQFF.